The 25 T cell receptor beta chains below all came from one sample that was sequenced in a study of control samples from healthy donors and cancer patients. Assay used: immunoSEQ multiplex PCR; TCRdb lists only in-frame clones, some missing. The sample lists about 170,000 clones, 85% to 90% occurring once. Specimen: blood. These receptor sequences come from a woman aged 25 to 39 in good health.

This clone appeared once. The CDR3 region has the DNA TGCGCCAGCAGCCAAGATCAGAGGGCCGGCTATGGCTACACCTTC. It yields the protein CASSQDQRAGYGYTF. This chain links TRBV4-1 with TRBJ1-2; D gene ambiguous. The CDR3 sequence is 15 residues long. The V and J ends lost 0 bases and 4 bases respectively, with 12 bases between them. The V gene's germline CDR1 is MGHRA and CDR2 YSYEKL.

The chain uses TRBV27 and TRBJ2-5; 11 positions agree with TRBD2. This CDR3 is built from 15 residues. CDR1 is MNHEY and CDR2 is SMNVEV in the germline V gene (reference sequence). With V trimmed by 5 bases and J by 3 bases, 5 bases remained unmatched. The CDR3 region has the DNA TGTGCCAGCAGTCCAGGGACTAGCGGCAAAGAGACCCAGTACTTC. Protein: CASSPGTSGKETQYF.

The chain combines TRBV27 with TRBJ2-7; 10 bases are shared with TRBD1. The CDR3 is 15 residues long. Germline V lookup: CDR1 MNHEY, CDR2 SMNVEV (reference sequence). Trimming removed 0 bases from V and 2 bases from J; junction bases left unmatched: 1. The chain's CDR3 is CASSLSGTGAYEQYV. The CDR3 DNA sequence: TGTGCCAGCAGTTTATCGGGGACAGGGGCCTACGAGCAGTACGTC.

J is TRBJ2-3 and V is TRBV2; tentatively, D is TRBD2 (6 bases). This CDR3 comprises 14 residues. Germline CDR1 SNHLY, CDR2 FYNNEI. Trimming removed 10 bases at V and 1 base at J, with 15 bases between. This CDR3 reads CANDRDSGTDTQYF. For the CDR3, the DNA is TGTGCCAATGACCGGGACTCGGGCACAGATACGCAGTATTTT.

This chain links TRBV27 with TRBJ1-2, with D perhaps TRBD1 (5 bases). Germline lookup yields CDR1 MNHEY and CDR2 SMNVEV (reference sequence). This CDR3 region has 14 residues. The V and J ends lost 5 bases and 7 bases respectively, with 17 bases between them. Here the CDR3 reads CASSPDRIGLGYTF. In DNA form, the CDR3 reads TGTGCCAGCAGTCCTGACAGAATCGGCCTTGGCTACACCTTC.

CDR3 bases: TGTGCCAGCAGCTTAGCGGGCAACTCTGGAAACACCATATATTTT. It yields the protein CASSLAGNSGNTIYF. The rearrangement joins TRBV7-9 to TRBJ1-3; D is undetermined. This CDR3 has 15 residues. The V gene lost 0 bases and the J gene lost 0 bases, with 6 bases spanning the gap. The V gene's germline CDR1 is SEHNR and CDR2 FQNEAQ (reference sequence).

This clone was found a few times. The chain links TRBV3-1 (or the pseudogene TRBV3-2) to TRBJ1-5; D remains unclear. Germline V gene lookup returns CDR1 LGHDT and CDR2 YNNKEL (reference sequence). The germline V and J ends were trimmed by 0 bases and 3 bases, with 9 bases remaining between them. CDR3 length: 15 amino acids. The CDR3 region has the DNA TGTGCCAGCAGCCAAGAGAGAGGAACCAATCAGCCCCAGCATTTT. Its translation is CASSQERGTNQPQHF.

The chain is built from TRBV24-1 and TRBJ2-5; weak D call: TRBD2 (5 bases). V was pared by 0 bases and J by 1 base, with 14 bases between. This CDR3 comprises 17 residues. Looked up from germline, CDR1 is KGHDR and CDR2 is SFDVKD. The CDR3: CATSDLSEFRGQETQYF. DNA for the CDR3: TGTGCCACCAGTGATTTGTCCGAATTCCGGGGCCAAGAGACCCAGTACTTC.

V gene TRBV29-1 combines with J gene TRBJ2-5; possibly TRBD1 for D (6 bases). The CDR3 totals 13 residues. V dropped 4 bases and J dropped 2 bases, with 11 bases sitting between them. The germline gives CDR1 SQVTM, CDR2 ANQGSEA. Written as DNA, the CDR3 is TGCAGCGTTGTCCAGGGGCGTCAAGAGACCCAGTACTTC. This sequence encodes CSVVQGRQETQYF.

The chain joins TRBV25-1 to TRBJ2-2; D call uncertain. V was trimmed by 1 base and J by 4 bases, leaving 10 bases between them. Germline assignment: CDR1 MGHDK and CDR2 SYGVNS. This CDR3 has 15 amino acids. Here the CDR3 DNA reads TGTGCCAGCAGTGAATCTCACAGTGCCACCGGGGAGCTGTTTTTT. Amino acids: CASSESHSATGELFF.

The rearrangement links TRBV6-5 to TRBJ2-1; D not resolved. The CDR3 is 11 amino acids. The germline CDR1 and CDR2 sequences are MNHEY and SVGAGI. Trimming shortened V by 6 bases and J by 10 bases, and 10 bases separated the two germline ends. The CDR3: CASRHSSEQFF. The CDR3 coding sequence is TGTGCCAGCAGGCACTCTTCAGAGCAGTTCTTC.

This chain connects TRBV19 to TRBJ1-2; D possibly corresponds to TRBD1 (5 bases). V lost 7 bases and J lost 6, with 15 bases in between. CDR1 LNHDA and CDR2 SQIVND come from the germline V gene (reference sequence). The CDR3 loop spans 13 amino acids. The CDR3 sequence: CASNPAGRDGYTF. The CDR3, as DNA: TGTGCCAGTAATCCCGCAGGGAGAGATGGCTACACCTTC.

The chain is built from TRBV7-9 and TRBJ2-1; D tentatively reads TRBD1 or TRBD2 (5 bases each). The germline V and J ends were trimmed by 4 bases and 4 bases, with 14 bases remaining between them. Germline assignment: CDR1 SEHNR and CDR2 FQNEAQ (reference sequence). The CDR3 covers 15 residues. The DNA for the CDR3 is TGTGCCAGCAGCTCCCGGGACGTGGGGTACAATGAGCAGTTCTTC. It is translated as CASSSRDVGYNEQFF.

This clone was observed a few times. The rearrangement joins TRBV28 to TRBJ2-3; 8 nucleotides line up with TRBD1. Germline-derived CDR1 and CDR2 are MDHEN and SYDVKM. CDR3 length: 16 residues. J was trimmed by 0 bases and V by 3 bases; bases with no gene match: 5. CDR3 sequence (DNA): TGTGCCAGCAGTTTGGACAGGGCCACTAGCACAGATACGCAGTATTTT. Its translation is CASSLDRATSTDTQYF.

This chain joins TRBV5-6 and TRBJ1-2; D remains unclear. With 4 bases removed from V and 1 base from J, the gap between germline ends came to 14 bases. The germline gives CDR1 SGHDT, CDR2 YYEEEE. The CDR3 runs 15 residues. CDR3 loop: CASSGPGLHNYGYTF. CDR3 sequence (DNA): TGTGCCAGCAGCGGTCCCGGCCTTCATAACTATGGCTACACCTTC.

This chain joins TRBV19 and TRBJ2-7, with 8 positions matching TRBD1. This CDR3 has 16 residues. After removal of 5 bases from V and 0 bases from J, the junction contained 9 bases not matched to a gene. Germline V gives CDR1 LNHDA, CDR2 SQIVND (reference sequence). The CDR3 DNA sequence: TGTGCCAGTAGTGGGACAGGCCTATCTAGCTCCTACGAGCAGTACTTC. Its protein product is CASSGTGLSSSYEQYF.

This clone was found a few times. This sequence joins TRBV9 and TRBJ2-1; 8 bases are a match to TRBD2. The junction had 10 bases not matched to a gene; V was cut back by 4 bases and J by 7 bases. In germline, CDR1 is SGDLS, CDR2 YYNGEE. The CDR3 totals 15 residues. CDR3 loop: CASSPRSGGGNEQFF. The CDR3 coding sequence is TGTGCCAGCAGCCCCAGGAGCGGGGGTGGAAATGAGCAGTTCTTC.

CDR3 in amino acids: CASSLLSGGANYGYTF. CDR3 sequence (DNA): TGTGCCAGCAGCTTACTCTCGGGGGGAGCTAACTATGGCTACACCTTC. V and J are TRBV11-2 and TRBJ1-2; D is perhaps TRBD1 (5 bases). The CDR3 consists of 16 residues. Per germline, CDR1 SGHAT and CDR2 FQNNGV. The ends were cut back, 2 bases at V and 0 bases at J, with 13 bases in the middle.

The gene calls are TRBV9 and TRBJ1-6; no reliable D call. V gave up 4 bases and J gave up 8 bases, with 16 bases separating them. This CDR3 has 15 amino acids. In germline, CDR1 is SGDLS, CDR2 YYNGEE. In DNA form, the CDR3 reads TGTGCCAGCAGCCCCTCAGACCCCGGGGATTCACCCCTCCACTTT. Protein product: CASSPSDPGDSPLHF.

The chain combines TRBV28 with TRBJ2-1; D not resolved. CDR1 MDHEN and CDR2 SYDVKM come from the germline V gene. The CDR3 covers 10 residues. Trimming removed 8 bases from V and 6 bases from J, with 5 bases in between. CDR3 sequence (DNA): TGTGCCAGCCAATTCAATGAGCAGTTCTTC. Its protein product is CASQFNEQFF. Based on the CDR3 plus reference TRBV28 and TRBJ2-1, the full variable domain is DVKVTQSSRYLVKRTGEKVFLECVQDMDHENMFWYRQDPGLGLRLIYFSYDVKMKEKGDIPEGYSVSREKKERFSLILESASTNQTSMYLCASQFNEQFFGPGTRLTVL.

This chain uses TRBV6-1 with TRBJ1-5; TRBD1 agrees at 11 bases. The CDR3 runs 17 residues. V shed 4 bases, J shed 5 bases, and the junction held 10 bases outside the gene matches. CDR1 and CDR2 from the germline V gene are MNHNS and SASEGT. CDR3 in DNA: TGTGCCAGCAGTGGCTCATACCGGGACAGGGGGGATCAGCCCCAGCATTTT. Protein sequence: CASSGSYRDRGDQPQHF.

The chain uses TRBV3-1 (or the pseudogene TRBV3-2) and TRBJ2-5; no reliable D call. Germline V lookup: CDR1 LGHDT, CDR2 YNNKEL (reference sequence). With 2 bases removed from V and 0 bases from J, the gap between germline ends came to 4 bases. CDR3 size: 13 residues. The CDR3 DNA is TGTGCCAGCAGCCAAAGAAACCAAGAGACCCAGTACTTC. Residues: CASSQRNQETQYF.

The chain has TRBV30 and TRBJ2-2; no definite D call. The CDR3 runs to 11 residues. Germline V gene data show CDR1 as GTSNPN and CDR2 as SVGIG (reference sequence). V lost 7 bases and J 6 bases, leaving 9 bases between the germline ends. The CDR3 nucleotides are TGTGCCTACATTGGGTCCGGGGAGCTGTTTTTT. This encodes CAYIGSGELFF.

This chain links TRBV7-9 with TRBJ1-2; no reliable D call. Trimming shortened V by 6 bases and J by 4 bases, and 24 bases separated the two germline ends. The germline CDR1 and CDR2 sequences are SEHNR and FQNEAQ (reference sequence). The CDR3 length is 17 residues. This CDR3 reads CASSSSLGLSEGYGYTF. In DNA form, the CDR3 reads TGTGCCAGCAGTTCTAGTCTGGGCCTCAGTGAGGGCTATGGCTACACCTTC.

The gene calls are TRBV19 and TRBJ2-3; 7 positions agree with TRBD1. Germline assignment: CDR1 LNHDA and CDR2 SQIVND (reference sequence). The V segment lost 11 bases and the J segment 1 base; nucleotides outside the gene matches: 6. The CDR3 is 13 amino acids. CDR3 DNA sequence: TGTGCCGGGTTAGACAGGGGCACAGATACGCAGTATTTT. This translates into CAGLDRGTDTQYF.